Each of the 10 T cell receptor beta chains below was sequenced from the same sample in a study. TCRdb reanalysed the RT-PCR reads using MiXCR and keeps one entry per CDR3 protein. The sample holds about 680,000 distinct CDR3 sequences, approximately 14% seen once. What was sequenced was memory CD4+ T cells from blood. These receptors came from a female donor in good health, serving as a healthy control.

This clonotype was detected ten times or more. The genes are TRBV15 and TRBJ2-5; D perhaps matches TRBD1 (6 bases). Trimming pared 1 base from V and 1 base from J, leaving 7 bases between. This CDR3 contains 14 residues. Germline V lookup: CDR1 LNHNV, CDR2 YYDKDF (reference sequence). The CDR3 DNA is TGTGCCACCAGCAGAGGGGACACCCAAGAGACCCAGTACTTC. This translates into CATSRGDTQETQYF.

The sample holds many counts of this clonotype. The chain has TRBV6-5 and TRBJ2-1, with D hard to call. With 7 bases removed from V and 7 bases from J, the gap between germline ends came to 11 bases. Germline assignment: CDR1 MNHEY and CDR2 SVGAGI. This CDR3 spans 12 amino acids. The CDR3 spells CASTSIGNEQFF. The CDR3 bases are TGTGCCAGCACCTCCATCGGGAATGAGCAGTTCTTC.

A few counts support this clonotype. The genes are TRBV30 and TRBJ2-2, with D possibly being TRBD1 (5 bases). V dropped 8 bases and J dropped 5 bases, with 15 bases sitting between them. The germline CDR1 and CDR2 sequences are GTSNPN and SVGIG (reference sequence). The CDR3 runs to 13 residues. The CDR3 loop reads CAGAERVTGELFF. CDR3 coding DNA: TGTGCCGGGGCCGAACGGGTAACCGGGGAGCTGTTTTTT.

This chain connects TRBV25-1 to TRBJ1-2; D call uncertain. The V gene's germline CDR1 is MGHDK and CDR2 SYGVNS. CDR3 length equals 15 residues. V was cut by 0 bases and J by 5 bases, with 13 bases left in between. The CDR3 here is CASSEYKSAAYGYTF. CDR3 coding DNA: TGTGCCAGCAGTGAATATAAATCGGCAGCGTATGGCTACACCTTC.

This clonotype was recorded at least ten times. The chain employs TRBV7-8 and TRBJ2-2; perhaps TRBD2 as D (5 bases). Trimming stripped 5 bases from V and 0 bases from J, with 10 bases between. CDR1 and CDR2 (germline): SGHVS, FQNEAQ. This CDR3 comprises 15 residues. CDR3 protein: CASSRAVANTGELFF. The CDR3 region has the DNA TGTGCCAGCAGCAGAGCGGTCGCGAACACCGGGGAGCTGTTTTTT. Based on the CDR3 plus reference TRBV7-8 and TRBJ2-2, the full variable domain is GAGVSQSPRYKVAKRGQDVALRCDPISGHVSLFWYQQALGQGPEFLTYFQNEAQLDKSGLPSDRFFAERPEGSVSTLKIQRTQQEDSAVYLCASSRAVANTGELFFGEGSRLTVL.

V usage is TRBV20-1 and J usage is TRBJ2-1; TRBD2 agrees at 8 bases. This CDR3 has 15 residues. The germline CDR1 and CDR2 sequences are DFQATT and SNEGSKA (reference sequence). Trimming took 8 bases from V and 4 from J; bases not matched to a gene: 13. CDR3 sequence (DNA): TGCAGTACCCTACCCCCAGCGGGGGTATACAATGAGCAGTTCTTC. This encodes CSTLPPAGVYNEQFF.

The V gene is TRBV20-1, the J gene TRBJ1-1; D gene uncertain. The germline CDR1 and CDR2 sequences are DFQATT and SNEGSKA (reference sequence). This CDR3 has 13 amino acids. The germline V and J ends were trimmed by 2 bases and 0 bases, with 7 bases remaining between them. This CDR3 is CSARLALNTEAFF. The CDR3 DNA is TGCAGTGCTAGACTCGCATTGAACACTGAAGCTTTCTTT.

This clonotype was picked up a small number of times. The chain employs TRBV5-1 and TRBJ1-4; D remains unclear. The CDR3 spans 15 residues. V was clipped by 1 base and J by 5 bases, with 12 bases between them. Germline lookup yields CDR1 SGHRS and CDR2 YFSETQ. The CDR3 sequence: CASSLTSGPNEKLFF. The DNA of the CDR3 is TGCGCCAGCAGCTTGACATCTGGGCCAAATGAAAAACTGTTTTTT.

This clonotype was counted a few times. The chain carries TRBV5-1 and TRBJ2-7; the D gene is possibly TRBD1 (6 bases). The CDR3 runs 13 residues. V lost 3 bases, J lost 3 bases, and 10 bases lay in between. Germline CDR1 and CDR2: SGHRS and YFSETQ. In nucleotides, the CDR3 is TGCGCCAGCAGCTCTAACAGGGTCTACGAGCAGTACTTC. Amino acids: CASSSNRVYEQYF.

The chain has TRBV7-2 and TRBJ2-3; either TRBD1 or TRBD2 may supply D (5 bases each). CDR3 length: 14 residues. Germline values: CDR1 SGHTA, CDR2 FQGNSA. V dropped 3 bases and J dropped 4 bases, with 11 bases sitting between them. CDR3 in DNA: TGTGCCAGCAGCTTCGGGACCCGGCCAGATACGCAGTATTTT. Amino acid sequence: CASSFGTRPDTQYF.